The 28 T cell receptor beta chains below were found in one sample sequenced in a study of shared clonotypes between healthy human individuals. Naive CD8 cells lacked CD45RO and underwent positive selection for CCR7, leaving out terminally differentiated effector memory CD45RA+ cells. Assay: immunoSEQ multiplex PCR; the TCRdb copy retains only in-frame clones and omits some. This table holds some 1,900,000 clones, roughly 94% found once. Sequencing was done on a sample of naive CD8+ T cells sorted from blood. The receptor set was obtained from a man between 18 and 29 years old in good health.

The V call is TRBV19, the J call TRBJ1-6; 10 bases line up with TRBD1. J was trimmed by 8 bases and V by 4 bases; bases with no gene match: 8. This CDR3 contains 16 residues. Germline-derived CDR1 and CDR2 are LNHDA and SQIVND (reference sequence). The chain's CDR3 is CASSTKWTGGDSPLHF. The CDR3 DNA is TGTGCCAGTAGTACCAAATGGACAGGGGGTGATTCACCCCTCCACTTT.

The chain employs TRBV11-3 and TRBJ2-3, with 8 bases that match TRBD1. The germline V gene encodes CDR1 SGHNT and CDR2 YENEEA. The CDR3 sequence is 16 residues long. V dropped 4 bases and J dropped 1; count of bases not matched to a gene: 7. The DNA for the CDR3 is TGTGCCAGCAGCTACGGACAGGGAGAGGGCACAGATACGCAGTATTTT. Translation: CASSYGQGEGTDTQYF.

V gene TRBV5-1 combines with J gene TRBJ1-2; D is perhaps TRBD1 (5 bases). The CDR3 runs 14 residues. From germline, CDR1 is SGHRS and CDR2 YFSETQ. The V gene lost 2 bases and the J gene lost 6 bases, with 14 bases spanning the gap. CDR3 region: CASSFLQTGDGYTF. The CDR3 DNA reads TGCGCCAGCAGCTTCTTACAAACAGGAGATGGCTACACCTTC.

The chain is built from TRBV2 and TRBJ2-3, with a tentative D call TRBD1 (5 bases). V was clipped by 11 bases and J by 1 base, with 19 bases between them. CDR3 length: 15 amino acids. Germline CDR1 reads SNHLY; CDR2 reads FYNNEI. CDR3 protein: CAAYRPHPRTDTQYF. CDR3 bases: TGTGCCGCGTACAGGCCCCACCCGCGCACAGATACGCAGTATTTT.

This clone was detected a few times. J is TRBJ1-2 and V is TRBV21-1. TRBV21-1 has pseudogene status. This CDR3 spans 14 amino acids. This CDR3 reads CASSKVLANYGYTF. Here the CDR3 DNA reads TGTGCCAGCAGCAAAGTTTTGGCTAACTATGGCTACACCTTC.

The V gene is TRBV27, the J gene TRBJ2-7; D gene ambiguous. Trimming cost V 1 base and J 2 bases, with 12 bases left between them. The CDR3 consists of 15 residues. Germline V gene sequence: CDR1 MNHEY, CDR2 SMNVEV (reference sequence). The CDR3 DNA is TGTGCCAGCAGTTTATTCGGGCGAGGTACCTACGAGCAGTACTTC. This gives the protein CASSLFGRGTYEQYF.

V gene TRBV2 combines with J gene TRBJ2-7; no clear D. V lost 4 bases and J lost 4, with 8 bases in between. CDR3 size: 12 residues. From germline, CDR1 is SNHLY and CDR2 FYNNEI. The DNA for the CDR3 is TGTGCCAGCAGTGTTTACAGATACGAGCAGTACTTC. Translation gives CASSVYRYEQYF.

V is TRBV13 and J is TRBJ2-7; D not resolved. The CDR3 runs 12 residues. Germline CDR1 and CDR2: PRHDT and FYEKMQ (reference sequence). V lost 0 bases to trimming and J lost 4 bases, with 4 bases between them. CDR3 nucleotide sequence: TGTGCCAGCAGCTTAGGCGTATACGAGCAGTACTTC. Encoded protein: CASSLGVYEQYF.

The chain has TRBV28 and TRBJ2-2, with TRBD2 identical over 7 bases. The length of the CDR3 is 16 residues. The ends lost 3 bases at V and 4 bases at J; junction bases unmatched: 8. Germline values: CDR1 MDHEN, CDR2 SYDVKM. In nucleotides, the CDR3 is TGTGCCAGCAGTTTCCGAGCGGGGAAGTTCACCGGGGAGCTGTTTTTT. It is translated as CASSFRAGKFTGELFF.

CDR3 DNA: TGTGCCAGCAGCTCCCTAGACAATTCCAATCAGCCCCAGCATTTT. Translating gives CASSSLDNSNQPQHF. The J gene is TRBJ1-5, the V gene TRBV7-2, with D uncertain. Between the trimmed V and J ends, which lost 4 bases and 3 bases, there was a span of 13 bases. Per germline, CDR1 SGHTA and CDR2 FQGNSA. This CDR3 has 15 amino acids.

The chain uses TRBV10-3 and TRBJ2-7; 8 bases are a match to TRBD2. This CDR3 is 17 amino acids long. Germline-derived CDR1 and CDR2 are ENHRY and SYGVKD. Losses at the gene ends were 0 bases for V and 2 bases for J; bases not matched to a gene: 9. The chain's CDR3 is CAISESTGGPVPYEQYF. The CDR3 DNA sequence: TGTGCCATCAGTGAGTCTACGGGAGGGCCAGTACCCTACGAGCAGTACTTC.

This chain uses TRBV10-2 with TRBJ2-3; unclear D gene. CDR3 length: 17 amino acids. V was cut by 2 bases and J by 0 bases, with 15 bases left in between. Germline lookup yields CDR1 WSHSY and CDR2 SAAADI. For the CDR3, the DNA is TGCGCCAGCAGTGAGCCTTCTAGGACCACTAGCACAGATACGCAGTATTTT. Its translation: CASSEPSRTTSTDTQYF.

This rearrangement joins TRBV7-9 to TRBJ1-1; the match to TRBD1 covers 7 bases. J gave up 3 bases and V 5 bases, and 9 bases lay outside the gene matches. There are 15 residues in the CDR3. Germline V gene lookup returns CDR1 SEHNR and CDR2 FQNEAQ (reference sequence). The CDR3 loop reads CASSLLVGGYTEAFF. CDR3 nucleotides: TGTGCCAGCAGCCTACTTGTAGGGGGCTACACTGAAGCTTTCTTT.

This chain's CDR3 is CASSPSGRLGEQYF. Written as DNA, the CDR3 is TGTGCCAGCAGCCCTAGCGGGAGGTTGGGCGAGCAGTACTTC. This sequence joins TRBV7-9 and TRBJ2-7; 11 positions match TRBD2. This CDR3 comprises 14 residues. V shed 5 bases, J shed 6 bases, and the junction held 6 bases outside the gene matches. Germline values: CDR1 SEHNR, CDR2 FQNEAQ (reference sequence).

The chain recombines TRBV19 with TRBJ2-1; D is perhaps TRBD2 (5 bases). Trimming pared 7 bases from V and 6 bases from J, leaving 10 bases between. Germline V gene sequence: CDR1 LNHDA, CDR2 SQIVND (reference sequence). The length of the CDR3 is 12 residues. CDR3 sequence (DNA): TGTGCCAGTAATAGCGTGGGCAATGAGCAGTTCTTC. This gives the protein CASNSVGNEQFF.

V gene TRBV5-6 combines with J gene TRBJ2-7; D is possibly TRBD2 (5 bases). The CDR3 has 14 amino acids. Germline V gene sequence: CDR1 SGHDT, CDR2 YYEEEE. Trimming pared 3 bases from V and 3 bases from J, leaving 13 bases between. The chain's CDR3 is CASSSRGSDYEQYF. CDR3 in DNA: TGTGCCAGCAGCTCCCGGGGTTCAGACTACGAGCAGTACTTC.

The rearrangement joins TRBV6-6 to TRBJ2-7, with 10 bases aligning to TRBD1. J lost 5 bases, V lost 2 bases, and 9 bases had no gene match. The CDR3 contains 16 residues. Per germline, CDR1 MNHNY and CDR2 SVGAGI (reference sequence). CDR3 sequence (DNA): TGTGCCAGCAGTTACCAACGACAGGGGGCGACCCACGAGCAGTACTTC. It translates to CASSYQRQGATHEQYF.

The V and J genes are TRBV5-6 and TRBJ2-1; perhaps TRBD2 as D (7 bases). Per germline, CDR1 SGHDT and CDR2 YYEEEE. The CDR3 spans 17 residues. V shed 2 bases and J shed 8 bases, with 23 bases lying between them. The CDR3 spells CASSFAILAGGGDEQFF. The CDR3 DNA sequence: TGTGCCAGCAGCTTCGCTATCTTGGCGGGCGGGGGCGATGAGCAGTTCTTC. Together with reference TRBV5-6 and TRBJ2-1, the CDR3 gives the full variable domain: DAGVTQSPTHLIKTRGQQVTLRCSPKSGHDTVSWYQQALGQGPQFIFQYYEEEERQRGNFPDRFSGHQFPNYSSELNVNALLLGDSALYLCASSFAILAGGGDEQFFGPGTRLTVL.

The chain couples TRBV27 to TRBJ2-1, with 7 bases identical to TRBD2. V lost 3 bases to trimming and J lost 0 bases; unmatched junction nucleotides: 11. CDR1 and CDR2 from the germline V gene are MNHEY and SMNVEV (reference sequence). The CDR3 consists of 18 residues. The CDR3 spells CASSFLISGYSSYNEQFF. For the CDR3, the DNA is TGTGCCAGCAGTTTTCTTATTAGCGGGTATAGCTCCTACAATGAGCAGTTCTTC.

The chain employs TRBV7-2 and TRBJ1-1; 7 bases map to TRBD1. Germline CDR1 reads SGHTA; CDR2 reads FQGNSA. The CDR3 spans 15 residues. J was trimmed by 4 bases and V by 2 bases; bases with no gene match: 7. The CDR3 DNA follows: TGTGCCAGCAGCTTATCTAGGGCAGGGGGCACTGAAGCTTTCTTT. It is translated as CASSLSRAGGTEAFF.

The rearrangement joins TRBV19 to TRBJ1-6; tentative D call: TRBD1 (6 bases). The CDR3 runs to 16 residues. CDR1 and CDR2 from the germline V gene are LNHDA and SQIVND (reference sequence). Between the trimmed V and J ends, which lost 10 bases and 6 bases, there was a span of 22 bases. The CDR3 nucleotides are TGTGCCACCATAGACCGGGACATAATTTTTAATTCACCCCTCCACTTT. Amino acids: CATIDRDIIFNSPLHF.

The CDR3 here is CASSAGWGELFF. CDR3 in DNA: TGTGCCAGCAGCGCCGGGTGGGGGGAGCTGTTTTTT. The chain couples TRBV7-6 to TRBJ2-2; D gene uncertain. The V gene lost 5 bases and the J gene lost 8 bases, with 9 bases spanning the gap. Per germline, CDR1 SGHVS and CDR2 FNYEAQ. The CDR3 loop spans 12 amino acids.

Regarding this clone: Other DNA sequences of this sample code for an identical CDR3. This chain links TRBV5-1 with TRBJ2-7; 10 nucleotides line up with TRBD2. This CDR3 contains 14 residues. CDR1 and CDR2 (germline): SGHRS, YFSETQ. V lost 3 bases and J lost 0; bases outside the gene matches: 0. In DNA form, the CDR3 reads TGCGCCAGCAGCTCTAGCGGGAGCTCCTACGAGCAGTACTTC. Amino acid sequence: CASSSSGSSYEQYF. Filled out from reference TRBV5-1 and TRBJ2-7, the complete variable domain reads KAGVTQTPRYLIKTRGQQVTLSCSPISGHRSVSWYQQTPGQGLQFLFEYFSETQRNKGNFPGRFSGRQFSNSRSEMNVSTLELGDSALYLCASSSSGSSYEQYFGPGTRLTVT.

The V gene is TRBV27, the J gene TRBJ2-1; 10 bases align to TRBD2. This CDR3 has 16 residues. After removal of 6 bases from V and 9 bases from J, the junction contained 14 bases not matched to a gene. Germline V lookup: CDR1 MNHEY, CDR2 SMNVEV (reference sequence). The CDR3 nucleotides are TGTGCCAGCAGCCCGTCCTTAGCGGGAGGTGACGGTGAGCAGTTCTTC. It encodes CASSPSLAGGDGEQFF.

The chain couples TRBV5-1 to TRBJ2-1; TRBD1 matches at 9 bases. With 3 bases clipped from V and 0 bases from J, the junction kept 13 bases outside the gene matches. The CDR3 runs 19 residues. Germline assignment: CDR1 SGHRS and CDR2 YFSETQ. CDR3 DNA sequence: TGCGCCAGCAGCTACCTCGCGGGACAGGGATGGACCTCCTACAATGAGCAGTTCTTC. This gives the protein CASSYLAGQGWTSYNEQFF.

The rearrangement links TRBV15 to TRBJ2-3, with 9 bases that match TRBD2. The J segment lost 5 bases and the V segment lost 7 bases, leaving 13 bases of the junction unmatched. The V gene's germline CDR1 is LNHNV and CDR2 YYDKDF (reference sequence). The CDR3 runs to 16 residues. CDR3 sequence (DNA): TGTGCCACCACGCAGCGGGGGGACTCAGTGGTAGATACGCAGTATTTT. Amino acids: CATTQRGDSVVDTQYF. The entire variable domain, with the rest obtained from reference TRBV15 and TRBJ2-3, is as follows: DAMVIQNPRYQVTQFGKPVTLSCSQTLNHNVMYWYQQKSSQAPKLLFHYYDKDFNNEADTPDNFQSRRPNTSFCFLDIRSPGLGDTAMYLCATTQRGDSVVDTQYFGPGTRLTVL.

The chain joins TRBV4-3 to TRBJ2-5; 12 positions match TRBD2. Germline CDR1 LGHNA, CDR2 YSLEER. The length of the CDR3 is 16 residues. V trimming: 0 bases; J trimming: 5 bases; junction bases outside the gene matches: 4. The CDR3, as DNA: TGCGCCAGCAGCCAAGAGTGGACTAGCGGGACGGAGACCCAGTACTTC. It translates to CASSQEWTSGTETQYF.

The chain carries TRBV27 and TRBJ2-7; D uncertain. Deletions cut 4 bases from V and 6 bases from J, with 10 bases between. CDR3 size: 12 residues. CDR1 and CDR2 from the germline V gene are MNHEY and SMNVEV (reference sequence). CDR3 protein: CASSSQPSEQYF. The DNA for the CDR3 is TGTGCCAGCAGTTCCCAGCCCAGCGAGCAGTACTTC.